The 11 T cell receptor beta chains in this list originate from one sample, sequenced in a study of cytomegalovirus exposure and HLA in healthy donors. Researchers ran the PCR with 60 Vbeta and 13 Jbeta primers. The table came from immunoSEQ multiplex PCR; TCRdb's copy has only in-frame clones and leaves some out. This sample carries 150,000 to 180,000 clones, around 70% of them seen once, and the ten largest clones take approximately 2.1%. The sequenced sample consisted of PBMCs. The receptors originated from a man in his thirties or forties in good health and CMV-seronegative.

This clone was detected only once. The V and J genes are TRBV6-6 and TRBJ2-7; 12 bases are shared with TRBD1. V shed 7 bases and J 0 bases; nucleotides not matched to a gene: 7. The germline V gene encodes CDR1 MNHNY and CDR2 SVGAGI (reference sequence). The CDR3 covers 16 residues. The CDR3 DNA reads TGTGCCAGCAAAGGGACAGGGGGCTTAAGCTCCTACGAGCAGTACTTC. Amino acid sequence: CASKGTGGLSSYEQYF.

The chain couples TRBV29-1 to TRBJ2-1; unclear D gene. This CDR3 region has 14 residues. The V end lost 5 bases, the J end lost 6 bases, and 17 bases lay between the germline ends. Germline CDR1 is SQVTM and CDR2 is ANQGSEA. The CDR3 loop reads CSVIGRITVNEQFF. CDR3 nucleotide sequence: TGCAGCGTTATCGGCCGGATAACAGTCAATGAGCAGTTCTTC.

This clone has just a few counts. The chain carries TRBV19 and TRBJ1-1; 7 nucleotides line up with TRBD1. CDR1 is LNHDA and CDR2 is SQIVND in the germline V gene (reference sequence). This CDR3 has 12 amino acids. The ends lost 3 bases at V and 11 bases at J; junction bases unmatched: 6. In DNA, the CDR3 is TGTGCCAGTAGTATTGTACAGGGGTATGCTTTCTTT. Translating it yields CASSIVQGYAFF.

The chain joins TRBV6-5 to TRBJ2-7, with TRBD1 identical over 8 bases. The J segment lost 2 bases and the V segment lost 7 bases, leaving 7 bases of the junction unmatched. CDR3 length: 14 residues. The V gene's germline CDR1 is MNHEY and CDR2 SVGAGI. The CDR3, as DNA: TGTGCCAGCACCCCGGACAGGGACCCCTACGAGCAGTACTTC. Its protein product is CASTPDRDPYEQYF.

On this clone: Sequence at one end of the junction differs from germline and may be a read error. This chain connects TRBV30 to TRBJ2-7; 7 bases agree with TRBD1. This CDR3 is built from 11 residues. Per the germline V gene, CDR1 is GTSNPN and CDR2 is SVGIG (reference sequence). CDR3 DNA: TGTGCCTGGAGCGCGCAGACAGGGTTTACCTTC. Residues: CAWSAQTGFTF.

The chain links TRBV27 to TRBJ1-6; TRBD1 is a possible D gene (5 bases). CDR1 is MNHEY, CDR2 SMNVEV, per germline (reference sequence). This CDR3 is built from 15 residues. Trimming removed 6 bases at V and 3 bases at J, with 12 bases between. CDR3 nucleotides: TGTGCCAGCAGCCCCATGGGGCTCTATAATTCACCCCTCCACTTT. This codes for CASSPMGLYNSPLHF.

In its sample, this clone was seen once. The J gene is TRBJ1-6, the V gene TRBV12-2; TRBD1, the table's D call, was not compared with the DNA. TRBV12-2 has pseudogene status. The CDR3 consists of 15 residues. CDR3 DNA sequence: TGTGCAAGTCGCTTAGTTCCGACAGAGCAGTCACCCCTCCACTTT. As protein: CASRLVPTEQSPLHF.

This clone was detected a few times. V gene TRBV10-3 combines with J gene TRBJ2-3; 7 nucleotides agree with TRBD1. This CDR3 is built from 15 residues. Per germline, CDR1 ENHRY and CDR2 SYGVKD. With 3 bases clipped from V and 1 base from J, the junction kept 4 bases outside the gene matches. The CDR3 is CAISERQGGTDTQYF. As DNA, the CDR3 is TGTGCCATCAGTGAACGGCAGGGGGGCACAGATACGCAGTATTTT.

The chain combines TRBV7-8 with TRBJ2-4; 11 bases align to TRBD1. This CDR3 comprises 21 residues. The V and J ends lost 2 bases and 1 base, in that order; junction bases with no gene match: 16. Germline V gene sequence: CDR1 SGHVS, CDR2 FQNEAQ. The CDR3 region is CASSLPQTGQGAGGAKNIQYF. CDR3 nucleotides: TGTGCCAGCAGCTTACCCCAGACTGGACAGGGGGCTGGAGGGGCCAAAAACATTCAGTACTTC.

This chain uses TRBV28 with TRBJ1-2; D gene ambiguous. The CDR3 has 12 residues. The germline CDR1 and CDR2 sequences are MDHEN and SYDVKM. The ends were cut back, 3 bases at V and 13 bases at J, with 15 bases in the middle. The CDR3: CASSFAGNSRTF. The CDR3 bases are TGTGCCAGCAGTTTCGCAGGAAACTCGCGCACCTTC.

CDR3 region: CASSPGTADTQYF. The CDR3 DNA is TGTGCCAGCAGCCCAGGCACCGCAGATACGCAGTATTTT. This chain uses TRBV13 with TRBJ2-3; D ambiguous. From germline, CDR1 is PRHDT and CDR2 FYEKMQ (reference sequence). The germline V and J ends were trimmed by 5 bases and 4 bases, with 10 bases remaining between them. There are 13 residues in the CDR3.